This paragraph covers one T cell receptor (beta chain) sequence. Its antigen is not known. The data originate from a study of identical twins. Germline V gives CDR1 SNHLY, CDR2 FYNNEI. V was shortened by 4 bases and J by 0 bases, with 9 bases between the two germline ends. The CDR3 runs 15 residues. Overall study findings and caveats: Fewer insertions marked abundant cord blood beta clonotypes; young adult naive trended weakly, memory not at all. Models underestimated TCR alpha sharing (out-of-frame) in monozygotic twins. Invariant populations such as MAIT and iNKT cells could partly muddle zero-insertion analyses.

Template switching (which added a universal primer site) was used, and cDNA carried unique molecular identifiers. TCRdb itself ran the 5' RACE reads through MiXCR, one entry per CDR3 protein. The sample lists roughly 1,500,000 distinct CDR3 sequences, about 31% occurring once. This sequence originates from a newborn girl in good health. This chain links TRBV2 with TRBJ2-2; D might be TRBD2 (6 bases). Input material: cord blood. Here the CDR3 reads CASSGGGTNTGELFF. DNA for the CDR3: TGTGCCAGCAGTGGCGGCGGGACGAACACCGGGGAGCTGTTTTTT.